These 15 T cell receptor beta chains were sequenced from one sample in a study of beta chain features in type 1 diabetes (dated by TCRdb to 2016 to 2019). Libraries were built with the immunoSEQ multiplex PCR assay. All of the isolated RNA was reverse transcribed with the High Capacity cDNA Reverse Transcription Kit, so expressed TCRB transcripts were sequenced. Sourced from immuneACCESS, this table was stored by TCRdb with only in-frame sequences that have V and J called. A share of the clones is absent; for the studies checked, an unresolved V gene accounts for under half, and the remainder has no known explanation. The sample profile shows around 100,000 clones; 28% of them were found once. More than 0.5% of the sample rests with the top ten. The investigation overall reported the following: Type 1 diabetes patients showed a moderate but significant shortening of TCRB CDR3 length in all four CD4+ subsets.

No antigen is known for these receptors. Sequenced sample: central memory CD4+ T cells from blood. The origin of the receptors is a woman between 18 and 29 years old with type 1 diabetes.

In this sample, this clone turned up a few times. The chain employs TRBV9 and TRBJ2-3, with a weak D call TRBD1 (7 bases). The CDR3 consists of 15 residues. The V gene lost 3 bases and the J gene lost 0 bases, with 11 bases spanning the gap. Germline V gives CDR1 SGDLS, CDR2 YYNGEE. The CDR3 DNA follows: TGTGCCAGCAGCGCCGGGGGACAGAGCACAGATACGCAGTATTTT. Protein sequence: CASSAGGQSTDTQYF.

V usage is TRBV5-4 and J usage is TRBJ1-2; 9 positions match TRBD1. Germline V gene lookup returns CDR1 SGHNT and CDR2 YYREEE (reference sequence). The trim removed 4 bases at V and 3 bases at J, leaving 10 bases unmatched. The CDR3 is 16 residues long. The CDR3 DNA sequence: TGTGCCAGCAGCCGGGACAGGGCGTGGGGCGACTATGGCTACACCTTC. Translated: CASSRDRAWGDYGYTF.

The CDR3, as DNA: TGCGCCAGCAGCGGGAACAGGGGAAGTGGTTCGGGAGAGACCCAGTACTTC. This translates into CASSGNRGSGSGETQYF. The chain carries TRBV5-1 and TRBJ2-5; 7 nucleotides align to TRBD1. The CDR3 covers 17 residues. Germline CDR1 is SGHRS and CDR2 is YFSETQ. With V trimmed by 4 bases and J by 4 bases, 16 bases remained unmatched.

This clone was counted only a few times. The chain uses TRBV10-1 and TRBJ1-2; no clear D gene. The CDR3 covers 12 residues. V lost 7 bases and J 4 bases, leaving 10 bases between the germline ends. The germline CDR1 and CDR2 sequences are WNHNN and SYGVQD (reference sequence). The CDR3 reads CASNGSSYGYTF. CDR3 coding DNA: TGCGCCAGCAACGGGTCTTCCTATGGCTACACCTTC.

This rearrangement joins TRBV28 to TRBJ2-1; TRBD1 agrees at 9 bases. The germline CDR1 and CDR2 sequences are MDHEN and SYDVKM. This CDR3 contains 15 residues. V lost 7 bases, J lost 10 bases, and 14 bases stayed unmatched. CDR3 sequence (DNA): TGTGCCAGCACCCCCGGGACAGGGCGAACTGGGGAGCAGTTCTTC. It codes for CASTPGTGRTGEQFF.

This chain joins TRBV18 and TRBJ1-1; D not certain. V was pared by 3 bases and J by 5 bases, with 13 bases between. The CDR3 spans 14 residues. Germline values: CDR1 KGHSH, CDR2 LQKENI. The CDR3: CASSPLEGGTEAFF. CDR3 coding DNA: TGTGCCAGCTCACCCCTGGAGGGCGGAACTGAAGCTTTCTTT.

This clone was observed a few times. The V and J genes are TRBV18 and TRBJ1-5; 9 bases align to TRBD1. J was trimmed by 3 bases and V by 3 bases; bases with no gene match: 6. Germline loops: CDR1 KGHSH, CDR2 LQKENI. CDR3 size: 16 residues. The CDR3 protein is CASSPRGTGNNQPQHF. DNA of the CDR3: TGTGCCAGCTCACCGAGAGGGACAGGGAACAATCAGCCCCAGCATTTT.

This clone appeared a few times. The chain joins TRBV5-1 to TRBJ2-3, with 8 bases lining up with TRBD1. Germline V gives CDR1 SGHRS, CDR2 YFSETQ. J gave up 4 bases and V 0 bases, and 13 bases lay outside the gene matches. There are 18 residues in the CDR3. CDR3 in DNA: TGCGCCAGCAGCTTGGCGGGGCGACAGGGGACGGGGGCAGATACGCAGTATTTT. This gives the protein CASSLAGRQGTGADTQYF.

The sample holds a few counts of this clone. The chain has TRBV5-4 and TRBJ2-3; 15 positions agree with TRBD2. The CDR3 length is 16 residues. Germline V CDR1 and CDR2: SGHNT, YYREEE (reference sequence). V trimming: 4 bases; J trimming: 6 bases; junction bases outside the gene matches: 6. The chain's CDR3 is CASSPFGLAGGDTQYF. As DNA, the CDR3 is TGTGCCAGCAGCCCCTTTGGACTAGCGGGAGGGGATACGCAGTATTTT.

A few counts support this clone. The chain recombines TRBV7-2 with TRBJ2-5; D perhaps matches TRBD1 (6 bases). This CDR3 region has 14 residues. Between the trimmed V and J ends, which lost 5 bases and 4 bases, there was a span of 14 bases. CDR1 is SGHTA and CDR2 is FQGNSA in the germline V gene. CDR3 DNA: TGTGCCAGCAGCCCACAACAGGGTTCAGAGACCCAGTACTTC. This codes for CASSPQQGSETQYF.

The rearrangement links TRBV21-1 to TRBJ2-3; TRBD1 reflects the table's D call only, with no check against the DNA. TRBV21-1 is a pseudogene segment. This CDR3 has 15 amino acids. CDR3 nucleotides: TGTGCCAGCAGCAAATTTTGTACATTACCAGATACGCAGTATTTT. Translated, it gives CASSKFCTLPDTQYF.

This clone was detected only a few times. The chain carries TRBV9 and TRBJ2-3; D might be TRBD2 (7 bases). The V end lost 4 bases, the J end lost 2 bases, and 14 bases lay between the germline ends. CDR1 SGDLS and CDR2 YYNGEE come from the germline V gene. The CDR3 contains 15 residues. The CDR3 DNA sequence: TGTGCCAGCAGCATCCGGGGGGACACCACAGATACGCAGTATTTT. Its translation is CASSIRGDTTDTQYF.

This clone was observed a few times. The CDR3 sequence: CASTPGLAVYSGANVLTF. The CDR3 nucleotides read TGTGCCAGTACCCCCGGACTAGCGGTATACTCTGGGGCCAACGTCCTGACTTTC. The chain employs TRBV19 and TRBJ2-6; 10 bases are shared with TRBD2. The trim removed 7 bases at V and 0 bases at J, leaving 9 bases unmatched. Germline lookup yields CDR1 LNHDA and CDR2 SQIVND (reference sequence). The CDR3 has 18 residues.

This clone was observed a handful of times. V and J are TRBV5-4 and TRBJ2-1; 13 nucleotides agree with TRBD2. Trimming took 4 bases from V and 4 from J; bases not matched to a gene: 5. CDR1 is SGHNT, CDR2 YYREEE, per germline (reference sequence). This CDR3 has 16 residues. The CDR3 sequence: CASSRGGLAGYNEQFF. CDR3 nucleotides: TGTGCCAGCAGCCGGGGGGGACTAGCGGGATACAATGAGCAGTTCTTC.

The CDR3 DNA is TGTGCCAGCAGCCCGAACATGAACACTGAAGCTTTCTTT. Its translation is CASSPNMNTEAFF. J is TRBJ1-1 and V is TRBV7-2; D ambiguous. The germline V gene encodes CDR1 SGHTA and CDR2 FQGNSA. Deletions cut 5 bases from V and 0 bases from J, with 7 bases between. The CDR3 consists of 13 residues.